This TCR beta chain was identified in a study of cytomegalovirus exposure and HLA in healthy donors. General study points: Researchers reported in a later analysis that a missense DCLRE1C variant was tied to TCR beta V- and J-gene trimming. In a later analysis, the majority of CMV-associated beta chains seemingly showed HLA restriction.

V was shortened by 0 bases and J by 5 bases, with 13 bases between the two germline ends. The CDR3 spans 15 residues. The V gene's germline CDR1 is KGHSH and CDR2 LQKENI. PCR employed 60 Vbeta and 13 Jbeta primers. This table comes from immunoSEQ multiplex PCR, and its TCRdb copy is limited to in-frame clones, with some not included. Here the sample spans roughly 150,000 clones, approximately 70% being singletons. Among the donors, all were healthy bone marrow donors. Concerning this clone itself: What it recognizes is unknown.

The gene calls are TRBV18 and TRBJ2-5; D might be TRBD1 (6 bases). The sample was PBMCs. The sequence was collected from a woman aged 18-29 years in good health and CMV-seropositive. CDR3 region: CASSPPSGAGETQYF. CDR3 in DNA: TGTGCCAGCTCACCACCTTCAGGGGCAGGGGAGACCCAGTACTTC.